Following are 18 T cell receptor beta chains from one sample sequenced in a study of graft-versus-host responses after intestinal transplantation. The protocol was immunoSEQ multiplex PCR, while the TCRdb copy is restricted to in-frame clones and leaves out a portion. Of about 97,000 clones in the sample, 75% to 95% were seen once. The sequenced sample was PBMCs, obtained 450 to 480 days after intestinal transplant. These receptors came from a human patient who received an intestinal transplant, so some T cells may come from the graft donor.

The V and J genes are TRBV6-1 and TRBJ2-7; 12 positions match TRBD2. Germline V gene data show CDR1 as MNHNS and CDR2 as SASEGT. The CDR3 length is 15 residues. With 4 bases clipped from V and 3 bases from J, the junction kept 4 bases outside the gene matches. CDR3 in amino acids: CASSVTSGGFYEQYF. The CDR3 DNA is TGTGCCAGCAGTGTGACTAGCGGGGGATTCTACGAGCAGTACTTC.

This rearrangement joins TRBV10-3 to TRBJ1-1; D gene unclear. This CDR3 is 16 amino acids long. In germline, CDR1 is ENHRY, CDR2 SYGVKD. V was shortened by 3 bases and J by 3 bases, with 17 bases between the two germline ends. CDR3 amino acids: CAISDSFGSGDTEAFF. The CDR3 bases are TGTGCCATCAGTGATTCGTTTGGTAGTGGGGACACTGAAGCTTTCTTT.

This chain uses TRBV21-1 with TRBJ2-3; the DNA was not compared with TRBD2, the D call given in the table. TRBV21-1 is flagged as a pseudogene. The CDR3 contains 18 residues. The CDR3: CASSKSCGAQHDTDTQYF. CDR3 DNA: TGTGCCAGCAGCAAAAGTTGCGGGGCTCAACATGACACAGATACGCAGTATTTT.

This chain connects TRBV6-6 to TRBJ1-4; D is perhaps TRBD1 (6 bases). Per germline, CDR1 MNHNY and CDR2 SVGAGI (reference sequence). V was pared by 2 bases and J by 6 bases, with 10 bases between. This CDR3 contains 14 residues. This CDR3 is CASSYGPGDEKLFF. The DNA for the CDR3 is TGTGCCAGCAGTTACGGGCCAGGGGATGAAAAACTGTTTTTT.

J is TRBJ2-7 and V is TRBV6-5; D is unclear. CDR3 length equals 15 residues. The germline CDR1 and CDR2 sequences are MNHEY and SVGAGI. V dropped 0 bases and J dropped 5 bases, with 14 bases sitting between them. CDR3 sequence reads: CASSYSSGVGDEQYF. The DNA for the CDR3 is TGTGCCAGCAGTTACTCCTCGGGTGTGGGCGACGAGCAGTACTTC.

This CDR3 reads CASTERGGTPYEQYF. CDR3 bases: TGTGCCAGCACCGAGAGGGGGGGGACCCCCTACGAGCAGTACTTC. The chain has TRBV7-2 and TRBJ2-7; D possibly corresponds to TRBD2 (7 bases). The germline gives CDR1 SGHTA, CDR2 FQGNSA. Trimming shortened V by 7 bases and J by 2 bases, and 18 bases separated the two germline ends. The CDR3 spans 15 residues.

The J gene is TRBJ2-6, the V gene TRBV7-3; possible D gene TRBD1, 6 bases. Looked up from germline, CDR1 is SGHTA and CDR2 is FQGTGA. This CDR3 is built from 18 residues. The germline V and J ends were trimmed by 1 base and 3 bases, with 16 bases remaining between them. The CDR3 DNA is TGTGCCAGCAGCTTAAAGACAGGTCCACTCGGTGGGGCCAACGTCCTGACTTTC. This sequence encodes CASSLKTGPLGGANVLTF.

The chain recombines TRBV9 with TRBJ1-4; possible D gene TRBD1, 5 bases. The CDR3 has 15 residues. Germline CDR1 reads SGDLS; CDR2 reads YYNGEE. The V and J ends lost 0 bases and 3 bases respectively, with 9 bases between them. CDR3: CASSVERGPNEKLFF. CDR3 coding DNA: TGTGCCAGCAGCGTAGAGCGGGGACCTAATGAAAAACTGTTTTTT.

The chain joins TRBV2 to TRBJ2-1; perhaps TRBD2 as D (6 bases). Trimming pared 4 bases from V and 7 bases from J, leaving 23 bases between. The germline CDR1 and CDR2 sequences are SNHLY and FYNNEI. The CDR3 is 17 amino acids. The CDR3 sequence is CASSATGGGIVGNEQFF. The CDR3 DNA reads TGTGCCAGCAGTGCGACCGGTGGGGGGATAGTGGGGAATGAGCAGTTCTTC.

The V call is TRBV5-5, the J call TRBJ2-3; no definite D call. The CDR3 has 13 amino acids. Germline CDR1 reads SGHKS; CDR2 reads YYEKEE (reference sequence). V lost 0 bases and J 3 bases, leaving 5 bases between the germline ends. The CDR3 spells CASSLVYTDTQYF. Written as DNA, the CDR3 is TGTGCCAGCAGCTTGGTCTATACAGATACGCAGTATTTT.

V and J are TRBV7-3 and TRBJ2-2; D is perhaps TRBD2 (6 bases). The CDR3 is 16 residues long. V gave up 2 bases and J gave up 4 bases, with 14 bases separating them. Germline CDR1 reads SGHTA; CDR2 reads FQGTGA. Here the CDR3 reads CASSLLGGVSTGELFF. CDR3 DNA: TGTGCCAGCAGCTTATTAGGCGGGGTCAGCACCGGGGAGCTGTTTTTT.

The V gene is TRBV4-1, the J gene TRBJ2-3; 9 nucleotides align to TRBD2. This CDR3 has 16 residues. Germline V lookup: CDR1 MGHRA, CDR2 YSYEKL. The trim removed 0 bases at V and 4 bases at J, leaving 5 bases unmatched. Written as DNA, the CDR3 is TGCGCCAGCAGCCAAGATCTAGGCGGGGGGGCAGATACGCAGTATTTT. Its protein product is CASSQDLGGGADTQYF.

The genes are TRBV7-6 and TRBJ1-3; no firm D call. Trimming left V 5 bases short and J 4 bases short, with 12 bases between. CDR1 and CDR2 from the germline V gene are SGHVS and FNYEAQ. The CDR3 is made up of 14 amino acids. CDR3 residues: CASSPGPLGNTIYF. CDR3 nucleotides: TGTGCCAGCAGCCCCGGTCCGCTGGGAAACACCATATATTTT. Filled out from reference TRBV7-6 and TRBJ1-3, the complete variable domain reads GAGVSQSPRYKVTKRGQDVALRCDPISGHVSLYWYRQALGQGPEFLTYFNYEAQQDKSGLPNDRFSAERPEGSISTLTIQRTEQRDSAMYRCASSPGPLGNTIYFGEGSWLTVV.

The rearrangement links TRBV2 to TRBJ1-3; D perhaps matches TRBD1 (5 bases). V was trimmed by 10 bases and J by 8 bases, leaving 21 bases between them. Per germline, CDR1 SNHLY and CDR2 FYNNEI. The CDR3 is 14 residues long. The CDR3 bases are TGTGCCAACAAGGGAGGGACCGGAGGGGACACCATATATTTT. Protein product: CANKGGTGGDTIYF.

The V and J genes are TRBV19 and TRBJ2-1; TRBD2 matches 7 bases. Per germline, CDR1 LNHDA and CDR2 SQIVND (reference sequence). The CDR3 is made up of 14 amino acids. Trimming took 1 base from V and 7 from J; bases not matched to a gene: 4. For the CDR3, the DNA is TGTGCCAGTAGTATAGCGGGGGGAATAAATGAGCAGTTCTTC. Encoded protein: CASSIAGGINEQFF.

Written as DNA, the CDR3 is TGTGCCAGTAGTGCATCCGGGACTCCCTCCTACGAGCAGTACTTC. Amino acids: CASSASGTPSYEQYF. V and J are TRBV19 and TRBJ2-7; D is possibly TRBD2 (6 bases). There are 15 residues in the CDR3. Germline CDR1 LNHDA, CDR2 SQIVND (reference sequence). Trimming cost V 5 bases and J 0 bases, with 14 bases left between them.

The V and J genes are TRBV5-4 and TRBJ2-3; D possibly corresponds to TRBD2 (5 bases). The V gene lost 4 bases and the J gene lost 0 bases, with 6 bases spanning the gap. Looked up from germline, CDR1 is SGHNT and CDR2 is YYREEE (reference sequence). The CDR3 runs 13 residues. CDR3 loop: CASSRTSTDTQYF. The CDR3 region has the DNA TGTGCCAGCAGCCGGACTAGCACAGATACGCAGTATTTT.

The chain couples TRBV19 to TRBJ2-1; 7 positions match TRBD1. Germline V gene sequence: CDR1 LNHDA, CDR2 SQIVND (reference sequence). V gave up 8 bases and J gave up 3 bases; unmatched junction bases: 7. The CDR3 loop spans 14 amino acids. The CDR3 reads CASARDRNYNEQFF. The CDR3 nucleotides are TGTGCCAGTGCCCGGGACAGAAACTACAATGAGCAGTTCTTC.